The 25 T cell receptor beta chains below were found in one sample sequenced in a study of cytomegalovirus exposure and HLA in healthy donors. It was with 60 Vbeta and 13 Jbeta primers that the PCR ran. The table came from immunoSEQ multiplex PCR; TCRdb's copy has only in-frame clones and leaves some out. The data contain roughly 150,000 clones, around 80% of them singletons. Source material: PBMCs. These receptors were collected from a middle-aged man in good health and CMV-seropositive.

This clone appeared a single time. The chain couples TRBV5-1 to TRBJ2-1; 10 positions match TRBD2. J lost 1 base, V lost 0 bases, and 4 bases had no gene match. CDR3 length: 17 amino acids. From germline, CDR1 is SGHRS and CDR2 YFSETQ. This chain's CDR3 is CASSLGAGGPSYNEQFF. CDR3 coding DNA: TGCGCCAGCAGCTTGGGAGCGGGAGGGCCTTCCTACAATGAGCAGTTCTTC. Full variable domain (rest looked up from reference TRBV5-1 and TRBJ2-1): KAGVTQTPRYLIKTRGQQVTLSCSPISGHRSVSWYQQTPGQGLQFLFEYFSETQRNKGNFPGRFSGRQFSNSRSEMNVSTLELGDSALYLCASSLGAGGPSYNEQFFGPGTRLTVL.

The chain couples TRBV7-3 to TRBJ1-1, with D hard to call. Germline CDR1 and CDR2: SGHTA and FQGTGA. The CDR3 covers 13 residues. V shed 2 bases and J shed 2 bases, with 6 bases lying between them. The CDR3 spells CASSLLGNTEAFF. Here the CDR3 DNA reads TGTGCCAGCAGCTTACTAGGAAACACTGAAGCTTTCTTT.

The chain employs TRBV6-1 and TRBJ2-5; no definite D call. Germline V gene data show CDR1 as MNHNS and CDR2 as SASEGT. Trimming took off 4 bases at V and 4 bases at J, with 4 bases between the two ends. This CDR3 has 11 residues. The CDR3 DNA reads TGTGCCAGCAGTGTCGGAGAGACCCAGTACTTC. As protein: CASSVGETQYF.

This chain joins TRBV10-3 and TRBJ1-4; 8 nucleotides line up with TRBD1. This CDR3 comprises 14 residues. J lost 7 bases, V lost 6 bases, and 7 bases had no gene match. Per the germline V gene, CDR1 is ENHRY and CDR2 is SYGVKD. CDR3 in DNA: TGTGCCATCAGGGAAACAGGGGGTGGTGAAAAACTGTTTTTT. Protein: CAIRETGGGEKLFF.

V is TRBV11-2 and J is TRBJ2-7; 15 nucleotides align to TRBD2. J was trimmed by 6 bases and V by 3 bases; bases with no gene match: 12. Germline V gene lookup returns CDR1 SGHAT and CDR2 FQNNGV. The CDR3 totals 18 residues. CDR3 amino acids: CASSLYWTSGRVTSEQYF. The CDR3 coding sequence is TGTGCCAGCAGCTTGTATTGGACTAGCGGGAGGGTTACCTCCGAGCAGTACTTC.

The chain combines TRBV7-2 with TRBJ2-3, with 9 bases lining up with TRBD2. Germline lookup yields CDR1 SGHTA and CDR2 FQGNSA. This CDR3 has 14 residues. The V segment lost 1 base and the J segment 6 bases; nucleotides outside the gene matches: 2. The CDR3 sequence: CASSLGTSADTQYF. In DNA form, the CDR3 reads TGTGCCAGCAGCTTAGGGACTAGCGCGGATACGCAGTATTTT.

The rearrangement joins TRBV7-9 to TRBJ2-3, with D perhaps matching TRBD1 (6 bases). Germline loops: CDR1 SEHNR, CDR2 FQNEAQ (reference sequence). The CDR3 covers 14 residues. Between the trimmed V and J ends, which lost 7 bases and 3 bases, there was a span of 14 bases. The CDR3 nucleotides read TGTGCCAGCACGCAGGGGAGAGGGACAGATACGCAGTATTTT. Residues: CASTQGRGTDTQYF. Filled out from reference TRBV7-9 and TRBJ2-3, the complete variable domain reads DTGVSQNPRHKITKRGQNVTFRCDPISEHNRLYWYRQTLGQGPEFLTYFQNEAQLEKSRLLSDRFSAERPKGSFSTLEIQRTEQGDSAMYLCASTQGRGTDTQYFGPGTRLTVL.

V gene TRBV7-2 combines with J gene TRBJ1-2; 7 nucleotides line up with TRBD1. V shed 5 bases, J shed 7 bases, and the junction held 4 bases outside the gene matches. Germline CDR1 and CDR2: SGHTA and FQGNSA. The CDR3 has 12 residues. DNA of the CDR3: TGTGCCAGCAGCACCCGACAGGGTGGCTACACCTTC. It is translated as CASSTRQGGYTF.

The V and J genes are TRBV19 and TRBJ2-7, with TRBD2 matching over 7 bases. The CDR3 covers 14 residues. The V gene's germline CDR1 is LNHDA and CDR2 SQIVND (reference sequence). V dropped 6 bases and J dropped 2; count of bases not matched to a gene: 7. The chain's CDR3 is CASSRDYATYEQYF. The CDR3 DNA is TGTGCCAGTAGCAGGGACTACGCCACCTACGAGCAGTACTTC.

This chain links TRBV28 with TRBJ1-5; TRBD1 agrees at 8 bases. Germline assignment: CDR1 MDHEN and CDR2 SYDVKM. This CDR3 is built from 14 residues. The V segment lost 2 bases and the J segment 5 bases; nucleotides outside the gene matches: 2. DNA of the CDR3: TGTGCCAGCAGTTTAGGACAGGGTCATCAGCCCCAGCATTTT. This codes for CASSLGQGHQPQHF.

For the CDR3, the DNA is TGTGCCAGCAGCCCGGGGACAGGGGGACAGCCCCAGCATTTT. Its translation is CASSPGTGGQPQHF. V usage is TRBV9 and J usage is TRBJ1-5, with 11 bases that match TRBD1. Germline CDR1 and CDR2: SGDLS and YYNGEE. V was clipped by 4 bases and J by 7 bases; unmatched bases: 4. The CDR3 is 14 residues long.

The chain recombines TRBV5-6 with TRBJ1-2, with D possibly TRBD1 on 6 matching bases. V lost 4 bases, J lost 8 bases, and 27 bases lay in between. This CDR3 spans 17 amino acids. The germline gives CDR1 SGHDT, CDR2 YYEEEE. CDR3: CASSEESLSWGRRGYTF. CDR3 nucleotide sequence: TGTGCCAGCAGCGAGGAGTCTCTCTCATGGGGGCGGCGAGGCTACACCTTC.

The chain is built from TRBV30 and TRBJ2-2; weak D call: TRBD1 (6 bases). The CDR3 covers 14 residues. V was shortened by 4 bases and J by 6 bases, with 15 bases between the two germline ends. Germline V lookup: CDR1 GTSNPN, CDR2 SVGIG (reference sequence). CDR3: CAWIPHRDAGELFF. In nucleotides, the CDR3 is TGTGCCTGGATTCCCCACAGGGACGCCGGGGAGCTGTTTTTT.

In DNA, the CDR3 is TGTGCCAGAAGTTCGAGACAGGGGAACACTGAAGCTTTCTTT. As protein: CARSSRQGNTEAFF. This rearrangement joins TRBV5-3 to TRBJ1-1, with 7 positions matching TRBD1. TRBV5-3 has ORF status, its function being uncertain. The junction had 5 bases not matched to a gene; V was cut back by 5 bases and J by 1 base. The CDR3 covers 14 residues.

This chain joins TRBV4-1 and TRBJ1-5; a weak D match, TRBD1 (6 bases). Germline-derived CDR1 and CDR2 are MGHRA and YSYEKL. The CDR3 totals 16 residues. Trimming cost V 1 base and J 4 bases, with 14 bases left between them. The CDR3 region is CASSQARRGANQPQHF. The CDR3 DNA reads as TGCGCCAGCAGCCAAGCTCGTCGGGGGGCGAATCAGCCCCAGCATTTT.

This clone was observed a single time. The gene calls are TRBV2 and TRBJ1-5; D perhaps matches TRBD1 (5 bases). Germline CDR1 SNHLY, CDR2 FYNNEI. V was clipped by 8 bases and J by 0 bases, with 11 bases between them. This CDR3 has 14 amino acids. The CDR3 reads CASEPGNSNQPQHF. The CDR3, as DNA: TGTGCCAGCGAACCAGGGAATAGCAATCAGCCCCAGCATTTT.

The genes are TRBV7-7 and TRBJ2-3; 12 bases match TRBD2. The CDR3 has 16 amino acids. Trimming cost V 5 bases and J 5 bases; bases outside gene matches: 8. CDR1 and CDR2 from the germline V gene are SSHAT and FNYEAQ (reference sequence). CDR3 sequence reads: CASSPGLAGIGDTQYF. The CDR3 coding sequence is TGTGCCAGCAGCCCAGGACTAGCGGGGATTGGAGATACGCAGTATTTT.

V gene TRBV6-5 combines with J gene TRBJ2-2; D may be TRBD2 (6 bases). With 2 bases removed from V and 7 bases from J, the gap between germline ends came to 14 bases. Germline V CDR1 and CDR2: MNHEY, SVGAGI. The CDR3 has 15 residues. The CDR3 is CASSYGTPKYGELFF. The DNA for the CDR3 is TGTGCCAGCAGTTACGGGACTCCTAAGTACGGGGAGCTGTTTTTT.

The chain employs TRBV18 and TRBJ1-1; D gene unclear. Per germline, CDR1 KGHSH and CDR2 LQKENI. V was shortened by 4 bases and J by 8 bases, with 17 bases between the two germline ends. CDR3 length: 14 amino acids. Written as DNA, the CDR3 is TGTGCCAGCTCACGACCGGGTCGCGGCGGAGAAGCTTTCTTT. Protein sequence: CASSRPGRGGEAFF.

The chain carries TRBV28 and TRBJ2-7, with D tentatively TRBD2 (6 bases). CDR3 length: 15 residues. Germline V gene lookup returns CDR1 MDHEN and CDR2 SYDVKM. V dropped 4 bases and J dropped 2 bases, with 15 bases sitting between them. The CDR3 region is CASSSPSARPYEQYF. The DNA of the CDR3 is TGTGCCAGCAGTTCCCCTAGCGCCCGACCCTACGAGCAGTACTTC.

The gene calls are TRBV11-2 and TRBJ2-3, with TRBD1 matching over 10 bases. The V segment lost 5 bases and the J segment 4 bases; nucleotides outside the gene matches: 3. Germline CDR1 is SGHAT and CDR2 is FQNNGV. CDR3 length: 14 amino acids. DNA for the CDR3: TGTGCCAGCAGCACAGGACAGGGGGCAGATACGCAGTATTTT. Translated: CASSTGQGADTQYF.

CDR3 in amino acids: CASSYLASGRRDTQYF. The CDR3 DNA is TGTGCCAGCAGTTACCTGGCTAGCGGGCGACGGGATACGCAGTATTTT. The chain combines TRBV6-5 with TRBJ2-3, with 8 bases fitting TRBD2. This CDR3 comprises 16 residues. After removal of 2 bases from V and 6 bases from J, the junction contained 10 bases not matched to a gene. Per germline, CDR1 MNHEY and CDR2 SVGAGI.

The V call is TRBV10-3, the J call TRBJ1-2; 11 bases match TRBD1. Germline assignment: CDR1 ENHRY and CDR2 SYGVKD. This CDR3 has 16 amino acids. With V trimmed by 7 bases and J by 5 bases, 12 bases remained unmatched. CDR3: CAIKKSGRDRGYGYTF. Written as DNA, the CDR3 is TGTGCCATCAAGAAGAGTGGTCGGGACAGGGGGTATGGCTACACCTTC.

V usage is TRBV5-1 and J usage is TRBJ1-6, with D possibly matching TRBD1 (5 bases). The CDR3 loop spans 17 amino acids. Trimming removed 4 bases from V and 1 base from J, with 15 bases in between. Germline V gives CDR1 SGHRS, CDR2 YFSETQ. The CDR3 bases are TGCGCCAGCAGCCCTGGAGGGGTGCCGTCCTATAATTCACCCCTCCACTTT. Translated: CASSPGGVPSYNSPLHF.

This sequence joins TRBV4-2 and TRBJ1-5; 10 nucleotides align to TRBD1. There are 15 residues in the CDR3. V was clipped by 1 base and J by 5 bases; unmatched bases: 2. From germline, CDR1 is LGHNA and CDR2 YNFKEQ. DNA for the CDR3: TGTGCCAGCAGCCAAGCCGACAGGGGGCATCAGCCCCAGCATTTT. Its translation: CASSQADRGHQPQHF.